This T cell receptor (beta chain) emerged from a study of regulatory T cells in long-lasting Graves disease. The time point denotes: newly diagnosed GD, antithyroid drugs for less than 3 months. PBMCs provided the RNA from which the TCR library was made. Patients of an endocrinology department in Xi'an, China, were included. V dropped 6 bases and J dropped 9 bases, with 15 bases sitting between them. The CDR3 contains 13 residues. Germline loops: CDR1 SNHLY, CDR2 FYNNEI. Study outcomes and limitations: Samples came from peripheral blood alone, without thyroid tissue.

As to this clonotype: Its matching antigen is unknown.

Both iRepertoire HTBI primers and Arm-PCR of CDR3 regions were used to build the TCR beta libraries. Using its own MiXCR run on the multiplex PCR reads, TCRdb lists one record per CDR3 protein. The profile shows 400,000 to 450,000 distinct CDR3 sequences, under 15% of them singletons. A further study also used this sample, focusing on T cells in Graves' hyperthyroidism and ophthalmopathy. From that report: Ophthalmopathy stood apart from stable hyperthyroidism in a 13 V-J model.

The chain uses TRBV2 and TRBJ2-1, with D possibly matching TRBD2 (6 bases). The TCR was taken from a woman in her 30s with Graves disease. This specimen consisted of peripheral blood mononuclear cells (PBMCs), obtained at new diagnosis, from a patient treated with antithyroid drugs. This CDR3 reads CASSATRSLEQFF. DNA of the CDR3: TGTGCCAGCAGCGCGACTAGGAGTCTTGAGCAGTTCTTC.